This T cell receptor beta chain was obtained from a study of blood T cell repertoires in COVID-19. CDR1 and CDR2 from the germline V gene are SNHLY and FYNNEI. With V trimmed by 5 bases and J by 8 bases, 5 bases remained unmatched. This CDR3 is 14 amino acids long. Generated by immunoSEQ multiplex PCR, the TCRdb table keeps only in-frame clones and is missing some. The data show about 190,000 clones, with more than 60% seen just once and roughly 14% held by the top ten. Sequencing was performed on peripheral blood. The clonotype originates from a middle-aged man who had recovered from COVID-19. The chain couples TRBV2 to TRBJ2-1, with 11 bases that match TRBD2. The CDR3 reads CASSKGLADDEQFF. The CDR3 DNA sequence: TGTGCCAGCAGTAAGGGACTAGCGGACGATGAGCAGTTCTTC. Based on the CDR3 plus reference TRBV2 and TRBJ2-1, the full variable domain is EPEVTQTPSHQVTQMGQEVILRCVPISNHLYFYWYRQILGQKVEFLVSFYNNEISEKSEIFDDQFSVERPDGSNFTLKIRSTKLEDSAMYFCASSKGLADDEQFFGPGTRLTVL.